A single sample is the source of the 2 T cell receptor beta chains below, sequenced in a study of graft-versus-host responses after intestinal transplantation. Repertoires were generated with immunoSEQ multiplex PCR, while TCRdb's copy carries only in-frame clones and drops some. The sample holds about 120,000 clones, approximately 92% seen once. No antigens are known for them. Sample: unstimulated CD4+ T cells sorted from spleen or lymph node cells, taken before intestinal transplant. These receptors all stem from a human donor who received an intestinal transplant.

The rearrangement uses TRBV10-2 and TRBJ2-7, with 12 bases matching TRBD2. Germline V gives CDR1 WSHSY, CDR2 SAAADI. With 4 bases clipped from V and 1 base from J, the junction kept 2 bases outside the gene matches. This CDR3 comprises 15 residues. The CDR3 DNA reads TGCGCCAGCAGTGGGACTAGCGGGAAATCCTACGAGCAGTACTTC. It specifies CASSGTSGKSYEQYF.

The gene calls are TRBV7-3 and TRBJ2-3, with 7 bases matching TRBD1. V gave up 5 bases and J gave up 2 bases; unmatched junction bases: 7. The CDR3 extends over 15 amino acids. Per germline, CDR1 SGHTA and CDR2 FQGTGA. DNA for the CDR3: TGTGCCAGCAGCGCAACAGGGGACCTCACAGATACGCAGTATTTT. Its translation: CASSATGDLTDTQYF.